This is a list of T cell receptor beta chains from one sample in a study of T-cell memory formation after mild COVID-19. Each CDR3 protein is one row after TCRdb ran MiXCR on the 5' RACE reads. This sample has over 130,000 distinct CDR3 sequences, with 14% found just once. The material sequenced was PBMCs or a T cell subset sorted from them (not recorded which). All receptors come from an adult woman who had mild COVID-19 (a few samples of this study predate the infection). Cell type and time point are not known. Both conserved end residues are part of each CDR3. Fields, in order: V gene, CDR3 length, J gene, D gene, clone size, CDR3 protein, CDR3 DNA. The D gene is left open where the match is weak. The listing skips clone size in some rows; elsewhere it reads once, few, many or a size class.

TRBV5-1	13	TRBJ2-7	TRBD1	.	CASGPGQGYEQYF	TGCGCCAGCGGGCCGGGACAGGGGTACGAGCAGTACTTC
TRBV7-9	15	TRBJ2-3	.	few	CASSLSGGTTDTQYF	TGTGCCAGCAGCTTATCCGGCGGCACCACAGATACGCAGTATTTT
TRBV2	16	TRBJ2-1	TRBD2	.	CASSTGDWRGYNEQFF	TGTGCCAGCAGTACCGGAGATTGGCGGGGGTACAATGAGCAGTTCTTC
TRBV5-6	13	TRBJ1-2	.	.	CASSLRGAHGYTF	TGTGCCAGCAGCTTAAGGGGGGCGCATGGCTACACCTTC
TRBV27	14	TRBJ1-1	.	.	CASSSGHGGPEAFF	TGTGCCAGCAGTTCCGGGCACGGGGGCCCTGAAGCTTTCTTT
TRBV14	14	TRBJ2-3	.	.	CASSQVADTDTQYF	TGTGCCAGCAGCCAAGTGGCCGACACAGATACGCAGTATTTT
TRBV7-9	14	TRBJ2-7	.	few	CASSLAGRSYEQYF	TGTGCCAGCAGCTTAGCAGGGAGATCCTACGAGCAGTACTTC
TRBV29-1	8	TRBJ1-2	.	few	CSVDGYTF	TGCAGCGTTGACGGCTACACCTTC
TRBV5-8	14	TRBJ2-7	TRBD2	.	CASSLAGGSYEQYF	TGTGCCAGCAGCTTGGCGGGCGGGAGCTACGAGCAGTACTTC
TRBV12-3/TRBV12-4	14	TRBJ2-7	TRBD2	.	CASTLTSGAYEQYF	TGTGCCAGCACCCTGACTAGCGGAGCCTACGAGCAGTACTTC
TRBV9	16	TRBJ2-2	.	few	CASSVGGRSGVGELFF	TGTGCCAGCAGCGTAGGTGGCCGCTCGGGAGTCGGGGAGCTGTTTTTT
TRBV19	15	TRBJ1-6	.	.	CASSMPWDGNSPLHF	TGTGCCAGTAGTATGCCTTGGGACGGGAATTCACCCCTCCACTTT
TRBV4-1	16	TRBJ2-7	.	.	CASSQEAHRSSYEQYF	TGCGCCAGCAGCCAAGAAGCGCACAGAAGCTCCTACGAGCAGTACTTC
TRBV5-6	14	TRBJ2-5	.	few	CASSLGQLQETQYF	TGTGCCAGCAGCTTGGGACAGCTGCAAGAGACCCAGTACTTC
TRBV6-2/TRBV6-3	14	TRBJ2-2	.	few	CASSYFQGTGELFF	TGTGCCAGCAGTTACTTCCAGGGGACCGGGGAGCTGTTTTTT
TRBV12-3/TRBV12-4	15	TRBJ2-5	TRBD1	.	CASSHSRDREETQYF	TGTGCCAGCAGTCACAGCCGGGACAGGGAAGAGACCCAGTACTTC
TRBV10-3	13	TRBJ2-1	.	few	CAISESLYNEQFF	TGTGCCATCAGTGAGTCCCTGTACAATGAGCAGTTCTTC
TRBV7-7	15	TRBJ2-5	.	many	CASSLGLLLQETQYF	TGTGCCAGCAGCTTAGGACTACTCCTCCAAGAGACCCAGTACTTC
TRBV15	15	TRBJ1-6	.	few	CATSDIAEFNSPLHF	TGTGCCACCAGCGATATAGCTGAGTTTAATTCACCCCTCCACTTT
TRBV10-3	12	TRBJ2-1	.	.	CATFDGLNEQFF	TGTGCCACCTTTGACGGACTCAATGAGCAGTTCTTC
TRBV5-1	19	TRBJ2-1	TRBD2	few	CASSLGNRGGSLGYNEQFF	TGCGCCAGCAGCTTGGGGAACCGGGGGGGGTCCCTCGGCTACAATGAGCAGTTCTTC
TRBV13	18	TRBJ2-6	.	few	CASSPWGGAPSGANVLTF	TGTGCCAGCAGCCCATGGGGCGGGGCTCCCTCTGGGGCCAACGTCCTGACTTTC
TRBV7-9	10	TRBJ1-1	.	many	CASREFGAFF	TGTGCCAGCCGGGAATTTGGAGCTTTCTTT